Shown below are 4 T cell receptor beta chains from a single sample sequenced in a study of blood T cell repertoires in COVID-19. Produced via immunoSEQ multiplex PCR; TCRdb's table is partial and in-frame only. The sample holds approximately 350,000 clones, more than 70% seen once. Sequenced input: peripheral blood. These receptors all stem from a man younger than 45 with active or convalescent COVID-19.

The chain joins TRBV5-1 to TRBJ2-1; 14 nucleotides match TRBD2. The CDR3 spans 16 residues. Germline V lookup: CDR1 SGHRS, CDR2 YFSETQ. V trimming: 3 bases; J trimming: 6 bases; junction bases outside the gene matches: 5. The CDR3 DNA is TGCGCCAGCAGCTCGTTTGGACTAGCGGGGGGCAATGAGCAGTTCTTC. As protein: CASSSFGLAGGNEQFF.

The CDR3 bases are TGTGCCTGGAGTATAGGACAGGGTGATGAAGCTTTCTTT. It encodes CAWSIGQGDEAFF. V usage is TRBV30 and J usage is TRBJ1-1, with 8 bases lining up with TRBD1. Germline V lookup: CDR1 GTSNPN, CDR2 SVGIG (reference sequence). The CDR3 loop spans 13 amino acids. The junction had 6 bases not matched to a gene; V was cut back by 2 bases and J by 7 bases.

CDR3 region: CASRQGAVDEQFF. The CDR3 DNA is TGTGCCAGCAGACAGGGCGCGGTGGATGAGCAGTTCTTC. The genes are TRBV7-2 and TRBJ2-1; possibly TRBD1 for D (6 bases). Per germline, CDR1 SGHTA and CDR2 FQGNSA. The CDR3 loop spans 13 amino acids. Trimming left V 6 bases short and J 8 bases short, with 14 bases between.

The genes are TRBV7-9 and TRBJ2-7; D is ambiguous. In germline, CDR1 is SEHNR, CDR2 FQNEAQ (reference sequence). Trimming took off 5 bases at V and 1 base at J, with 12 bases between the two ends. The CDR3 consists of 14 residues. The chain's CDR3 is CASSPGPISYEQYF. The CDR3 region has the DNA TGTGCCAGCAGCCCAGGTCCTATTTCCTACGAGCAGTACTTC.